Included here is one T cell receptor (beta chain) sequence, with context. Its antigen remains unknown. The data were taken from a study of blood T cells in healthy people across ages. Germline V gene sequence: CDR1 SGDLS, CDR2 YYNGEE. This CDR3 comprises 14 residues. V shed 4 bases, J shed 5 bases, and the junction held 8 bases outside the gene matches. The second PCR ran 7 to 11 cycles with a sample-barcoded 5' primer and J-beta primers. TCRdb ran MiXCR on the 5' RACE reads and lists one entry per CDR3 protein. The sample lists under 1,000,000 distinct CDR3 sequences, about 46% occurring once. Study results and limitations: Calculation of diversity from one million T cells yielded estimates considered to be underestimates.

Sequencing used blood. This rearrangement joins TRBV9 to TRBJ2-5, with 7 positions matching TRBD1. This TCR was sampled from a man older than 75 in good health. The CDR3 DNA is TGTGCCAGCAGCAGACAGGGTTTCAAGGAGACCCAGTACTTC. Its translation: CASSRQGFKETQYF.